The 3 T cell receptor beta chains in this list originate from one sample, sequenced in a study of CD8 T cells in ankylosing spondylitis. TCRdb called the 5' RACE reads again in MiXCR, with one record for every CDR3 protein. The data hold around 210,000 distinct CDR3 sequences, with roughly 8.2% observed a single time. Sequenced sample: blood, either unsorted or a sorted T cell fraction (not recorded which). The receptors here all came from a female donor with ankylosing spondylitis or in good health (not recorded which).

This clonotype was counted many times. The chain combines TRBV28 with TRBJ2-1; no clear D gene. This CDR3 has 13 residues. Per the germline V gene, CDR1 is MDHEN and CDR2 is SYDVKM. V was cut by 7 bases and J by 7 bases, with 14 bases left in between. CDR3: CASMFASGNEQFF. The CDR3, as DNA: TGTGCCAGCATGTTTGCGTCTGGGAATGAGCAGTTCTTC.

This clonotype was recorded at least ten times. J is TRBJ1-4 and V is TRBV5-6, with TRBD1 identical over 10 bases. The germline gives CDR1 SGHDT, CDR2 YYEEEE. This CDR3 comprises 14 residues. The junction had 4 bases not matched to a gene; V was cut back by 6 bases and J by 5 bases. This chain's CDR3 is CASIRTGGNEKLFF. The CDR3 DNA reads as TGTGCCAGCATTCGGACAGGGGGGAATGAAAAACTGTTTTTT.

This clonotype has at least ten counts. The V gene is TRBV10-2, the J gene TRBJ1-4; D perhaps matches TRBD1 (6 bases). This CDR3 spans 17 amino acids. CDR1 and CDR2 from the germline V gene are WSHSY and SAAADI. V was clipped by 1 base and J by 5 bases, with 17 bases between them. The CDR3 protein is CASSEFERTAVNEKLFF. CDR3 coding DNA: TGCGCCAGCAGTGAGTTTGAAAGGACAGCCGTCAATGAAAAACTGTTTTTT.